In its sample, the clone carrying this TCR beta chain was seen many times. V lost 3 bases and J 8 bases, leaving 17 bases between the germline ends. This CDR3 region has 16 residues. Germline CDR1 LGHNA, CDR2 YNFKEQ. Preparation of the TCRbeta library used unique molecular identifiers. TCRdb independently ran MiXCR on the PCR reads; one entry per CDR3 protein. The sample includes about 460,000 distinct CDR3 sequences, roughly an eighth of them seen just once. The sample comes from a study of T-cell reconstitution after alpha-beta-depleted transplantation in children. V is TRBV4-2 and J is TRBJ2-6, with D hard to call. This clonotype originated in a human donor who donated a stem cell graft to a child with combined immunodeficiency. This specimen consisted of PBMCs from the stem cell graft donor, obtained from the stem cell graft. DNA for the CDR3: TGTGCCAGCAGCCACCCAGGCCTTGAGGTGACCAACGTCCTGACTTTC. Its protein product is CASSHPGLEVTNVLTF.